Each of the 24 T cell receptor beta chains below was sequenced from the same sample in a study of T cell responses to AZD1222 COVID-19 vaccine (dated by TCRdb to the early 2020s). The time point label here, explained by the study, means: baseline before first vaccination. Preparation of the library involved the immunoSEQ multiplex PCR assay. This is the immuneACCESS table as TCRdb keeps it, with only in-frame sequences that have V and J called. A part of the clones is gone; compared with another copy, unresolved V genes explain less than half, and the rest is unexplained. This sample holds 150,000 to 200,000 clones; almost 95% were observed only once. About 2.5% of the sample is in the top ten clones. The sample consisted of peripheral blood, taken on day 0 of AZD1222 vaccination. These receptors all come from an adult in good health.

The V gene is TRBV19, the J gene TRBJ2-7; the D gene is possibly TRBD1 (6 bases). The germline CDR1 and CDR2 sequences are LNHDA and SQIVND (reference sequence). The CDR3 runs 14 residues. V was cut by 5 bases and J by 5 bases, with 16 bases left in between. Here the CDR3 reads CASSSARGIHEQYF. The CDR3 nucleotides read TGTGCCAGTAGTTCCGCCAGGGGAATCCACGAGCAGTACTTC.

The chain combines TRBV18 with TRBJ2-1, with D maybe TRBD2 (5 bases). Germline loops: CDR1 KGHSH, CDR2 LQKENI. The CDR3 is made up of 18 amino acids. Deletions cut 5 bases from V and 0 bases from J, with 20 bases between. CDR3: CASSSYTRYSSSYNEQFF. Written as DNA, the CDR3 is TGTGCCAGCTCAAGCTATACTAGATATTCAAGCTCCTACAATGAGCAGTTCTTC.

The V call is TRBV9, the J call TRBJ2-7, with D possibly being TRBD2 (5 bases). Germline assignment: CDR1 SGDLS and CDR2 YYNGEE. Between the trimmed V and J ends, which lost 0 bases and 0 bases, there was a span of 10 bases. The CDR3 is 15 residues long. CDR3 protein: CASSVGTPSSYEQYF. As DNA, the CDR3 is TGTGCCAGCAGCGTAGGGACTCCGAGCTCCTACGAGCAGTACTTC.

The chain is built from TRBV28 and TRBJ2-5, with TRBD2 identical over 11 bases. Germline values: CDR1 MDHEN, CDR2 SYDVKM. The CDR3 runs 13 residues. J was trimmed by 5 bases and V by 8 bases; bases with no gene match: 4. The CDR3 sequence: CASQLAGVETQYF. For the CDR3, the DNA is TGTGCCAGCCAACTAGCGGGAGTCGAGACCCAGTACTTC.

The rearrangement joins TRBV14 to TRBJ2-2; 7 positions match TRBD1. Germline V lookup: CDR1 SGHDN, CDR2 FVKESK. The CDR3 runs to 15 residues. V lost 5 bases to trimming and J lost 7 bases; unmatched junction nucleotides: 10. The CDR3 DNA is TGTGCCAGCAGCACCCGACAGGGATTGAGCGGGGAGCTGTTTTTT. This encodes CASSTRQGLSGELFF.

The rearrangement links TRBV7-9 to TRBJ1-1; D gene uncertain. The CDR3 loop spans 13 amino acids. In germline, CDR1 is SEHNR, CDR2 FQNEAQ (reference sequence). Trimming took off 0 bases at V and 6 bases at J, with 8 bases between the two ends. The CDR3 coding sequence is TGTGCCAGCAGCTTAGCGACAAGCGCTGAAGCTTTCTTT. Its translation: CASSLATSAEAFF. The full variable domain, with the rest looked up from reference TRBV7-9 and TRBJ1-1, is DTGVSQNPRHKITKRGQNVTFRCDPISEHNRLYWYRQTLGQGPEFLTYFQNEAQLEKSRLLSDRFSAERPKGSFSTLEIQRTEQGDSAMYLCASSLATSAEAFFGQGTRLTVV.

The rearrangement links TRBV3-1 (or the pseudogene TRBV3-2) to TRBJ2-7; maybe TRBD1 (5 bases). V gave up 4 bases and J gave up 2 bases, with 12 bases separating them. Germline loops: CDR1 LGHDT, CDR2 YNNKEL (reference sequence). CDR3 length: 14 amino acids. CDR3 DNA: TGTGCCAGCAGCCCAGGCCCAGGGCCCTACGAGCAGTACTTC. It encodes CASSPGPGPYEQYF.

In DNA form, the CDR3 reads TGTGCCAGCAGCCAGCCCCGGACAGGCGAAAACACCGGGGAGCTGTTTTTT. Its protein product is CASSQPRTGENTGELFF. V usage is TRBV14 and J usage is TRBJ2-2, with 7 bases that match TRBD1. The J segment lost 2 bases and the V segment lost 3 bases, leaving 9 bases of the junction unmatched. This CDR3 spans 17 amino acids. Germline lookup yields CDR1 SGHDN and CDR2 FVKESK.

This clone turned up a few times. The V call is TRBV11-2, the J call TRBJ1-3, with D unresolved. V was trimmed by 1 base and J by 0 bases, leaving 10 bases between them. CDR1 is SGHAT, CDR2 FQNNGV, per germline. The CDR3 length is 16 residues. CDR3 DNA sequence: TGTGCCAGCAGCTTAGTAGGCCTAACCTCTGGAAACACCATATATTTT. Translated, it gives CASSLVGLTSGNTIYF.

This chain links TRBV28 with TRBJ1-6, with a tentative D call TRBD1 (6 bases). This CDR3 spans 18 amino acids. Trimming took 5 bases from V and 0 from J, leaving 17 bases between them. Looked up from germline, CDR1 is MDHEN and CDR2 is SYDVKM. CDR3 amino acids: CASSGRGAWGSYNSPLHF. The CDR3 DNA is TGTGCCAGCAGTGGCAGGGGAGCGTGGGGCTCCTATAATTCACCCCTCCACTTT.

V and J are TRBV5-1 and TRBJ1-4; D gene unclear. Trimming took off 4 bases at V and 7 bases at J, with 14 bases between the two ends. The CDR3 runs 14 residues. Looked up from germline, CDR1 is SGHRS and CDR2 is YFSETQ. CDR3 sequence (DNA): TGCGCCAGCAGCGAAGGAGCTCAAACTGAAAAACTGTTTTTT. Its protein product is CASSEGAQTEKLFF.

The chain links TRBV3-1 (or the pseudogene TRBV3-2) to TRBJ2-2, with 13 bases identical to TRBD2. The germline V gene has CDR1 LGHDT and CDR2 YNNKEL (reference sequence). V shed 4 bases and J 0 bases; nucleotides not matched to a gene: 5. The CDR3 runs to 18 residues. DNA for the CDR3: TGTGCCAGCAGCCCCGGGACTAGCGGGGACCCGAACACCGGGGAGCTGTTTTTT. Translated, it gives CASSPGTSGDPNTGELFF.

The V and J genes are TRBV4-3 and TRBJ2-5; TRBD1 matches at 7 bases. The ends lost 0 bases at V and 4 bases at J; junction bases unmatched: 5. Germline V CDR1 and CDR2: LGHNA, YSLEER. This CDR3 is built from 15 residues. CDR3 protein: CASSQDRGSRETQYF. The CDR3 DNA is TGCGCCAGCAGCCAAGACAGGGGGTCTAGAGAGACCCAGTACTTC.

The table lists this clone with a count of one. The rearrangement uses TRBV5-1 and TRBJ1-3; possibly TRBD1 for D (5 bases). Germline V gene data show CDR1 as SGHRS and CDR2 as YFSETQ. This CDR3 contains 18 residues. Trimming took 4 bases from V and 0 from J, leaving 20 bases between them. The CDR3 DNA reads as TGCGCCAGCAGCGACCGCCCGCAGGGAGGGAGCTCTGGAAACACCATATATTTT. Protein sequence: CASSDRPQGGSSGNTIYF.

This sequence joins TRBV18 and TRBJ1-4; D is possibly TRBD1 (5 bases). The CDR3 sequence is 14 residues long. Germline V lookup: CDR1 KGHSH, CDR2 LQKENI. V was pared by 3 bases and J by 8 bases, with 13 bases between. CDR3 protein: CASSPRVPIEKLFF. The DNA of the CDR3 is TGTGCCAGCTCACCCAGGGTTCCCATCGAAAAACTGTTTTTT.

J is TRBJ1-3 and V is TRBV6-6; no clear D. Trimming took 7 bases from V and 0 from J, leaving 16 bases between them. The germline gives CDR1 MNHNY, CDR2 SVGAGI (reference sequence). This CDR3 comprises 16 residues. DNA of the CDR3: TGTGCCAGCACCCACCCGAGACGGAGCTCTGGAAACACCATATATTTT. Protein product: CASTHPRRSSGNTIYF.

The CDR3 is CASYPGGPGNTIYF. CDR3 nucleotides: TGTGCCAGCTATCCGGGGGGACCAGGAAACACCATATATTTT. This rearrangement joins TRBV7-9 to TRBJ1-3; the D gene is possibly TRBD1 (5 bases). This CDR3 spans 14 amino acids. Germline loops: CDR1 SEHNR, CDR2 FQNEAQ (reference sequence). V was cut by 8 bases and J by 4 bases, with 15 bases left in between.

V gene TRBV5-4 combines with J gene TRBJ1-6; 8 bases fit TRBD1. The CDR3 runs 16 residues. The V and J ends lost 0 bases and 7 bases, in that order; junction bases with no gene match: 6. CDR1 is SGHNT and CDR2 is YYREEE in the germline V gene (reference sequence). The DNA for the CDR3 is TGTGCCAGCAGCTTGGTGGCAGGGGGCGCCAATTCACCCCTCCACTTT. Residues: CASSLVAGGANSPLHF.

V gene TRBV9 combines with J gene TRBJ2-7; a possible D gene is TRBD1 (6 bases). Trimming pared 0 bases from V and 6 bases from J, leaving 16 bases between. The CDR3 has 15 residues. In germline, CDR1 is SGDLS, CDR2 YYNGEE. The CDR3 is CASSVVSSRGGEQYF. The DNA of the CDR3 is TGTGCCAGCAGCGTAGTGAGCAGCCGAGGGGGCGAGCAGTACTTC.

The rearrangement uses TRBV3-1 (or the pseudogene TRBV3-2) and TRBJ1-1; 9 bases are shared with TRBD1. J gave up 3 bases and V 3 bases, and 14 bases lay outside the gene matches. The CDR3 has 18 amino acids. CDR1 and CDR2 from the germline V gene are LGHDT and YNNKEL (reference sequence). The CDR3 reads CASSHSDRGFPGDTEAFF. The CDR3 nucleotides are TGTGCCAGCAGCCATTCGGACAGGGGCTTCCCGGGAGACACTGAAGCTTTCTTT.

The V and J genes are TRBV6-5 and TRBJ2-7, with 9 positions matching TRBD1. V was clipped by 11 bases and J by 1 base; unmatched bases: 9. Germline lookup yields CDR1 MNHEY and CDR2 SVGAGI. The CDR3 totals 14 residues. For the CDR3, the DNA is TGTGCCGTCTGGGACAGGGTAGGGTCCTACGAGCAGTACTTC. This codes for CAVWDRVGSYEQYF.

V gene TRBV9 combines with J gene TRBJ1-1; D is possibly TRBD1 (6 bases). Germline assignment: CDR1 SGDLS and CDR2 YYNGEE. V lost 0 bases and J 7 bases, leaving 10 bases between the germline ends. The CDR3 runs 13 residues. Here the CDR3 DNA reads TGTGCCAGCAGCGTAGGGGGGCCAAGTGAAGCTTTCTTT. Its translation: CASSVGGPSEAFF. Looking up the rest from reference TRBV9 and TRBJ1-1 gives the full variable domain: DSGVTQTPKHLITATGQRVTLRCSPRSGDLSVYWYQQSLDQGLQFLIQYYNGEERAKGNILERFSAQQFPDLHSELNLSSLELGDSALYFCASSVGGPSEAFFGQGTRLTVV.

The chain recombines TRBV25-1 with TRBJ2-2; D unclear. Trimming stripped 0 bases from V and 3 bases from J, with 5 bases between. This CDR3 region has 14 residues. In germline, CDR1 is MGHDK, CDR2 SYGVNS. The CDR3 DNA reads as TGTGCCAGCAGTGAATATACGTACACCGGGGAGCTGTTTTTT. This gives the protein CASSEYTYTGELFF.

This clone occurred once. The gene calls are TRBV28 and TRBJ2-7; D gene ambiguous. Trimming stripped 7 bases from V and 1 base from J, with 17 bases between. CDR1 MDHEN and CDR2 SYDVKM come from the germline V gene. This CDR3 is 15 amino acids long. CDR3 DNA: TGTGCCAGCACTTCCCCCTCGGGCTCATCCTACGAGCAGTACTTC. It specifies CASTSPSGSSYEQYF.